This TCR beta chain was sequenced for a study of T cell repertoires in cytomegalovirus infection. Across the whole study: Based on public TCR beta signatures, there were indications of CMV infection and of a matching HLA type. Overall study findings and caveats: Cumulative frequency of public TCR beta families picked out carriers of CMV plus the relevant HLA. Across the ex vivo response, the dominant clonotypes were HLA-C-restricted CMV-specific TCR beta clonotypes.

Concerning this clonotype itself: Its antigen is not identified.

In TCRdb, the reads were re-called with MiXCR into one record per CDR3 protein. Here the sample spans about 490,000 distinct CDR3 sequences, about 15% being singletons. The sequenced material came from CD8+ T cells from PBMCs. The receptor was isolated from a human donor in good health (CMV status not recorded). Some clones in this sample may be carry-over from other donors' samples.

The CDR3 region has the DNA TGTGCCATCCCCGAAAGTCCTTCGGCAGATACGCAGTATTTT. Protein product: CAIPESPSADTQYF. V usage is TRBV2 and J usage is TRBJ2-3; D ambiguous. Germline V gene sequence: CDR1 SNHLY, CDR2 FYNNEI. V was pared by 10 bases and J by 4 bases, with 18 bases between. The CDR3 is made up of 14 amino acids.